What follows is one T cell receptor beta chain and its context. Its cognate antigen has yet to be identified. There are no base qualities to consult, and no much larger clone falls within one base. This sample is drawn from a study of shared clonotypes between healthy human individuals (dated by TCRdb to about 2020). For the wider study: The cohort comprised a couple of women and three men aged 18 to 49 years. To estimate repertoire size and how much clonotype sharing occurs between individuals, the study deeply sequenced the blood TCR repertoires of roughly 5 healthy adults. To increase sequencing depth and limit assay-specific biases, TCR repertoire library preparation and sequencing were carried out by different laboratories using diverse techniques. Per donor, three plates each were used for CD4 naive and CD4 memory, two for CD8 naive, and one for CD8 memory. Between about 0.9 and 9 billion PBMCs per donor were obtained by leukapheresis.

The CDR3, cysteine through phenylalanine, is 16 amino acids long. Of all the DNA, just the CDR3 is kept, 48 bases in frame from base 1. V is pruned by 4 bases and J by 2 bases, leaving 8 bases of the junction without a gene match. Based on the germline V gene, the CDR1 and CDR2 sequences are SGHAT and FQNNGV. TCR CDR3 regions were amplified from genomic DNA by multiplex PCR using the deep immunoSEQ assay. For each cell subset, the extracted genomic DNA was distributed evenly across all wells of several immunoSEQ 96-well plates, and each plate served as one replicate. For sorted subsets, each replicate PCR was loaded with around 220 ng genomic DNA, equivalent to approximately 27,000 T cell genomes. Purified libraries were quantified with a Qubit 3.0 fluorometer, sized on a Bioanalyzer 2100, and re-quantified with the KAPA Library Quantification kit. Every immunoSEQ 96-well plate was sequenced on a dedicated single-read 150-cycle Illumina NextSeq 550 flow cell. The authors' analysis ran thus. The immunoSEQ output contained only junctional sequences without quality scores, so filtering could not match that applied to full-length reads. To assign V/J genes and CDR3, sequences were annotated against IMGT germline references using PyIR, a Python wrapper for IgBLAST v1.9. Reads were filtered out if the reads had weak V/J assignments (E-value above 1e-6), no CDR3, stop codons, out-of-frame junctions, or ambiguous translated residues. V3J clonotypes were defined as sequences sharing the same inferred V gene, J gene, and CDR3 amino acid sequence. To compute the percentage overlap between repertoires, the number of shared unique clonotypes was divided by the size of the smaller repertoire. Three approaches were used to assess repertoire richness: RTK rarefaction, the Chao1 estimator, and Recon v2.1 estimates of unobserved clonotypes. Generation probabilities for all TCRbeta clonotypes obtained by the gDNA method from several donors were computed using OLGA. TCRdb limited this immuneACCESS table to in-frame rearrangements with V and J called. A share of clones is missing; checked studies link under half to unresolved V genes, and the rest is unexplained. D and trimming were read from the DNA, whereas the V and J calls and clone size are those reported in that table. The sample profile shows roughly 1,600,000 clones; roughly 98.5% of them were found once. The ten largest clones add up to approximately 0.38% of the sample.

The paper as a whole reports these results and caveats: Estimated clonotype richness was generally larger for naive than for memory subsets. Pairwise subsampling led to the expectation that sequencing depth would affect the degree of clonotype sharing among donors. Because the study included only a small number of donors, the genetic and exposure-history diversity represented was limited. Higher generation probabilities were observed for clonotypes shared by all four sorted-subset donors than for non-shared clonotypes. Sampling was restricted to blood, and TCR repertoires in tissues likely differ from the TCR repertoires found in blood. Even with the large sequencing depth, rarefaction of the sorted-subset datasets indicated that sequencing was incomplete. Roughly 5.2% of naive CD4, 3% to 3.5% of naive CD8, approximately 2.2% of memory CD4, and 0.35% to 0.5% of memory CD8 clonotypes were shared across several donors.

Donors were healthy HIV-negative adults with no recently reported acute infections or vaccinations. Every donor was a Caucasian adult living in Nashville, Tennessee, USA. CD4+ T cells were enriched by magnetic negative selection; naive cells were then positively selected on CD45RA, and the negative fraction formed the memory subset. Blood was collected by leukapheresis, and PBMCs were isolated by Ficoll-Histopaque density gradient centrifugation and then cryopreserved in liquid nitrogen vapor phase. Purity and quantity of every magnetically sorted T cell population were checked by analytical flow cytometry. Each sorted fraction had its genomic DNA isolated and then quantified by UV absorbance on a Nanodrop 2000c.

Sequenced material: naive CD4+ T cells sorted from blood. Taken with the paper, the label for cell subset or site translates to: CD45RA+ positively selected. The chain couples TRBV11-2 to TRBJ2-3; TRBD2 fits 8 bases in the junction. This TCR was sampled from a young man in good health. The DNA sequence is as follows: TGTGCCAGCAGCTGGTTAGCGGGAACCGTCACAGATACGCAGTATTTT. This yields the protein CASSWLAGTVTDTQYF.